The 22 T cell receptor beta chains below all came from one sample that was sequenced in a study of graft-versus-host responses after intestinal transplantation. Their cognate antigens are unknown. Profiled with immunoSEQ multiplex PCR; TCRdb holds only in-frame clones, not every one. The repertoire holds roughly 50,000 clones, with about 90% as singletons. The material sequenced was unstimulated CD4+ T cells sorted from spleen or lymph node cells, taken before transplant. These receptors came from a human donor who was the organ donor for an intestinal transplant.

This clone was counted once. The rearrangement links TRBV28 to TRBJ2-5, with 9 bases lining up with TRBD1. CDR1 and CDR2 (germline): MDHEN, SYDVKM. This CDR3 has 14 amino acids. V was clipped by 4 bases and J by 5 bases; unmatched bases: 5. CDR3 residues: CASSSQGARETQYF. The CDR3 nucleotides are TGTGCCAGCAGTTCACAGGGGGCACGGGAGACCCAGTACTTC.

V gene TRBV6-5 combines with J gene TRBJ2-1, with D unresolved. V was clipped by 2 bases and J by 0 bases, with 11 bases between them. CDR3 size: 16 residues. Germline V CDR1 and CDR2: MNHEY, SVGAGI. The CDR3 nucleotides read TGTGCCAGCAGTTACGGGCGCACGAGCTCCTACAATGAGCAGTTCTTC. This translates into CASSYGRTSSYNEQFF.

V is TRBV29-1 and J is TRBJ2-3; TRBD2 agrees at 11 bases. The germline V gene encodes CDR1 SQVTM and CDR2 ANQGSEA. V lost 6 bases to trimming and J lost 2 bases; unmatched junction nucleotides: 7. This CDR3 spans 15 amino acids. CDR3 loop: CSVETSGSFTDTQYF. The CDR3 DNA is TGCAGCGTAGAAACTAGCGGGAGTTTCACAGATACGCAGTATTTT.

This chain links TRBV4-2 with TRBJ2-2; D uncertain. V gave up 0 bases and J gave up 2 bases, with 10 bases separating them. The CDR3 is 16 amino acids. Germline V gene data show CDR1 as LGHNA and CDR2 as YNFKEQ. CDR3 in DNA: TGTGCCAGCAGCCAAGATGGCGGAGCTAACACCGGGGAGCTGTTTTTT. This codes for CASSQDGGANTGELFF.

The chain combines TRBV5-1 with TRBJ2-5; 7 bases fit TRBD1. The V segment lost 4 bases and the J segment 2 bases; nucleotides outside the gene matches: 2. This CDR3 comprises 13 residues. Germline V gene sequence: CDR1 SGHRS, CDR2 YFSETQ. CDR3 sequence: CASSEGQQETQYF. The CDR3 DNA follows: TGCGCCAGCAGCGAGGGACAGCAAGAGACCCAGTACTTC. The full variable domain, rest sourced from reference TRBV5-1 and TRBJ2-5, is KAGVTQTPRYLIKTRGQQVTLSCSPISGHRSVSWYQQTPGQGLQFLFEYFSETQRNKGNFPGRFSGRQFSNSRSEMNVSTLELGDSALYLCASSEGQQETQYFGPGTRLLVL.

This clone has only one observation. This chain links TRBV7-9 with TRBJ2-2; TRBD1 is a possible D gene (5 bases). The CDR3 consists of 18 residues. Per the germline V gene, CDR1 is SEHNR and CDR2 is FQNEAQ (reference sequence). Trimming cost V 5 bases and J 0 bases, with 19 bases left between them. The CDR3 protein is CASSPFRATITNTGELFF. The CDR3 DNA sequence: TGTGCCAGCAGCCCCTTCAGGGCCACAATAACGAACACCGGGGAGCTGTTTTTT.

The chain links TRBV18 to TRBJ2-3, with 9 bases identical to TRBD2. This CDR3 region has 15 residues. V trimming: 4 bases; J trimming: 1 base; junction bases outside the gene matches: 3. Germline V gene sequence: CDR1 KGHSH, CDR2 LQKENI. The CDR3: CASSQIAGGTDTQYF. CDR3 coding DNA: TGTGCCAGCTCACAAATAGCGGGAGGCACAGATACGCAGTATTTT.

This sequence joins TRBV30 and TRBJ2-1, with D perhaps assigned TRBD1 or TRBD2 (6 bases each). Germline loops: CDR1 GTSNPN, CDR2 SVGIG (reference sequence). The CDR3 consists of 19 residues. Trimming took 1 base from V and 6 from J, leaving 28 bases between them. The DNA of the CDR3 is TGTGCCTGGAGTGCGTGGGGACTGGGGTACAGGGTTCAACCCAATGAGCAGTTCTTC. This codes for CAWSAWGLGYRVQPNEQFF.

This clone was counted once. The chain employs TRBV7-3 and TRBJ2-2; unclear D gene. Trimming cost V 3 bases and J 4 bases, with 6 bases left between them. Germline assignment: CDR1 SGHTA and CDR2 FQGTGA. CDR3 length: 13 amino acids. The CDR3 DNA reads as TGTGCCAGCAGCTTCTCGCCCACCGGGGAGCTGTTTTTT. Encoded protein: CASSFSPTGELFF. The variable domain in full, completed from reference TRBV7-3 and TRBJ2-2, reads GAGVSQTPSNKVTEKGKYVELRCDPISGHTALYWYRQSLGQGPEFLIYFQGTGAADDSGLPNDRFFAVRPEGSVSTLKIQRTERGDSAVYLCASSFSPTGELFFGEGSRLTVL.

Remarks on this clone: The junction differs from germline at one of its ends, possibly a read error. This chain connects TRBV6-1 to TRBJ2-7; D is ambiguous. The CDR3 length is 14 residues. CDR1 MNHNS and CDR2 SASEGT come from the germline V gene. DNA for the CDR3: TGTACCAGCAGTGAAAACTTGGTTTCCTACGAGCAGTACTTC. It translates to CTSSENLVSYEQYF.

The chain links TRBV2 to TRBJ2-1, with 7 positions matching TRBD1. This CDR3 has 15 amino acids. From germline, CDR1 is SNHLY and CDR2 FYNNEI. J lost 6 bases, V lost 4 bases, and 9 bases had no gene match. The CDR3 protein is CASSVDKGAFNEQFF. CDR3 DNA: TGTGCCAGCAGTGTAGACAAGGGGGCCTTCAATGAGCAGTTCTTC.

V is TRBV18 and J is TRBJ2-3, with D maybe TRBD2 (6 bases). In germline, CDR1 is KGHSH, CDR2 LQKENI. V lost 1 base and J 2 bases, leaving 13 bases between the germline ends. This CDR3 comprises 16 residues. CDR3 sequence reads: CASSPRIAETTDTQYF. The CDR3 DNA is TGTGCCAGCTCACCACGGATAGCGGAGACCACAGATACGCAGTATTTT.

J is TRBJ2-7 and V is TRBV27; 9 bases are a match to TRBD1. J lost 1 base, V lost 3 bases, and 4 bases had no gene match. Germline V lookup: CDR1 MNHEY, CDR2 SMNVEV (reference sequence). The CDR3 spans 15 residues. The CDR3 sequence: CASSFGGQGSYEQYF. The CDR3 DNA is TGTGCCAGCAGTTTCGGGGGACAGGGTTCCTACGAGCAGTACTTC.

The chain is built from TRBV5-1 and TRBJ2-1; 11 nucleotides line up with TRBD2. CDR3 length: 16 residues. After removal of 0 bases from V and 7 bases from J, the junction contained 6 bases not matched to a gene. Germline V gene lookup returns CDR1 SGHRS and CDR2 YFSETQ. In DNA form, the CDR3 reads TGCGCCAGCAGCTTGGGACCGGGACTAGCGGCTAATGAGCAGTTCTTC. This translates into CASSLGPGLAANEQFF.

The V call is TRBV5-1, the J call TRBJ2-7; maybe TRBD2 (6 bases). CDR1 and CDR2 from the germline V gene are SGHRS and YFSETQ. Trimming removed 0 bases from V and 0 bases from J, with 13 bases in between. This CDR3 has 16 residues. The CDR3 coding sequence is TGCGCCAGCAGCTTGGCCAGGGCTAGCGTCTCCTACGAGCAGTACTTC. Amino acid sequence: CASSLARASVSYEQYF.

The V and J genes are TRBV10-2 and TRBJ2-7, with 8 bases that match TRBD2. Per germline, CDR1 WSHSY and CDR2 SAAADI. The CDR3 runs to 11 residues. The trim removed 7 bases at V and 9 bases at J, leaving 5 bases unmatched. Here the CDR3 reads CASIGGGVQYF. CDR3 nucleotides: TGCGCCAGCATCGGGGGGGGCGTGCAGTACTTC.

The chain combines TRBV7-3 with TRBJ2-1; either TRBD1 or TRBD2 may fit D (6 bases each). This CDR3 region has 14 residues. Germline V CDR1 and CDR2: SGHTA, FQGTGA. V was cut by 2 bases and J by 6 bases, with 11 bases left in between. CDR3 sequence: CASSLGGRRNEQFF. The DNA for the CDR3 is TGTGCCAGCAGCTTAGGGGGGCGCCGCAATGAGCAGTTCTTC.

The chain couples TRBV4-1 to TRBJ2-3; D ambiguous. The CDR3 has 17 residues. V was trimmed by 1 base and J by 0 bases, leaving 14 bases between them. Germline-derived CDR1 and CDR2 are MGHRA and YSYEKL. In nucleotides, the CDR3 is TGCGCCAGCAGCCAAGTCCCTACGCTCCCCAGCACAGATACGCAGTATTTT. Protein product: CASSQVPTLPSTDTQYF.

The V call is TRBV7-2, the J call TRBJ1-2; D might be TRBD1 (5 bases). The V end was cut by 0 bases, the J end by 10 bases, with 15 bases between. The CDR3 extends over 14 amino acids. Looked up from germline, CDR1 is SGHTA and CDR2 is FQGNSA. This CDR3 is CASSLAIRDAPYTF. In nucleotides, the CDR3 is TGTGCCAGCAGCTTAGCTATCAGGGACGCGCCCTACACCTTC. Full variable domain (rest looked up from reference TRBV7-2 and TRBJ1-2): GAGVSQSPSNKVTEKGKDVELRCDPISGHTALYWYRQSLGQGLEFLIYFQGNSAPDKSGLPSDRFSAERTGGSVSTLTIQRTQQEDSAVYLCASSLAIRDAPYTFGSGTRLTVV.

The rearrangement links TRBV7-8 to TRBJ2-5; 15 bases are a match to TRBD2. Germline values: CDR1 SGHVS, CDR2 FQNEAQ. The trim removed 1 base at V and 13 bases at J, leaving 13 bases unmatched. This CDR3 is built from 17 residues. CDR3: CASSLVPGLAGGPVGYF. The CDR3 DNA reads as TGTGCCAGCAGCTTAGTCCCAGGACTAGCGGGAGGGCCAGTTGGGTACTTC.

The V gene is TRBV6-1, the J gene TRBJ2-2; 7 bases align to TRBD2. The trim removed 5 bases at V and 4 bases at J, leaving 7 bases unmatched. Germline lookup yields CDR1 MNHNS and CDR2 SASEGT. CDR3 length equals 15 residues. The CDR3 region is CASSWGGATTGELFF. CDR3 DNA: TGTGCCAGCAGTTGGGGGGGAGCGACCACCGGGGAGCTGTTTTTT.

The rearrangement links TRBV5-1 to TRBJ2-3; 11 bases line up with TRBD2. The CDR3 is 16 residues long. V trimming: 2 bases; J trimming: 4 bases; junction bases outside the gene matches: 6. The V gene's germline CDR1 is SGHRS and CDR2 YFSETQ. The CDR3 coding sequence is TGCGCCAGCAGCTTTAAGACTAGCGGGACGCCAGATACGCAGTATTTT. Residues: CASSFKTSGTPDTQYF. Variable domain in full (rest from reference TRBV5-1 and TRBJ2-3): KAGVTQTPRYLIKTRGQQVTLSCSPISGHRSVSWYQQTPGQGLQFLFEYFSETQRNKGNFPGRFSGRQFSNSRSEMNVSTLELGDSALYLCASSFKTSGTPDTQYFGPGTRLTVL.